This TCR beta chain was sequenced during a study of prognosis after radiotherapy for stage I lung cancer. TCR beta CDR3 was amplified from genomic DNA by two-round multiplex PCR. First-round PCR amplification was performed with primers specific to each TRBV and TRBJ gene. In TCRdb, the multiplex PCR reads were re-called with MiXCR into one record per CDR3 protein. The sample contains around 20,000 distinct CDR3 sequences, 43% of which appear only once. By share, this clonotype ranks as medium-sized. The source is a donor over 45 with non-small cell lung cancer. The material was PBMCs, obtained before or after stereotactic body radiation therapy (not recorded which).

CDR3 sequence: CASSSSGQGAGELFF. The CDR3 DNA sequence: TGTGCCAGCAGTTCCTCTGGACAGGGGGCCGGGGAGCTGTTTTTT. V is TRBV6-2 or TRBV6-3 and J is TRBJ2-2; 10 bases are a match to TRBD1. Germline V lookup: CDR1 MNHEY, CDR2 SVGEGT. This CDR3 comprises 15 residues. V shed 4 bases and J 6 bases; nucleotides not matched to a gene: 5.